This TCR beta chain was identified during a study of T cells after yellow fever vaccination. Study observations and caveats: Abundant clonotypes from the bulk population could contaminate FACS-sorted repertoires. Re-detected after boosting: most primary clones, almost 97% of CD4 and about 85% of CD8.

V was clipped by 6 bases and J by 1 base, with 9 bases between them. The CDR3 spans 14 residues. Per germline, CDR1 KGHSH and CDR2 LQKENI. Of note for this clonotype: The antigen is not known.

The study made its TCR cDNA through 5'RACE template switching. That step introduced a universal primer site along with UMIs. TCRdb re-derived calls from the 5' RACE reads in MiXCR, one entry per CDR3 protein. The sample lists about 400,000 distinct CDR3 sequences; 6.2% were seen once. The source was PBMCs, collected 5 days after the yellow fever booster vaccination. The chain couples TRBV18 to TRBJ2-2; weak D call: TRBD2 (5 bases). This sequence was found in a man aged 25-40 years who received the YFV17D yellow fever vaccine. The CDR3 bases are TGTGCCAGCTCTGGGGAGCTGAACACCGGGGAGCTGTTTTTT. This codes for CASSGELNTGELFF.